This T cell receptor beta chain was retrieved from a study of CD8+ T cells in alopecia areata. Study details: The protocol delivered tofacitinib for 6 to 18 months, then withdrew it for 6 months.

Points from the study as a whole: Clonality in lesional scalp, especially alopecia totalis/universalis, exceeded that of normal scalp. Within the top 100, expanded CD8+ clones significantly decreased with tofacitinib, as did scalp clonality.

Trimming removed 0 bases at V and 2 bases at J, with 5 bases between. CDR3 length equals 12 residues. The germline V gene encodes CDR1 GTSNPN and CDR2 SVGIG (reference sequence). Extraction of RNA preceded its reverse transcription into cDNA, which served as the sequencing template. Some clones are missing from TCRdb's copy, which holds only in-frame ones; the method was immunoSEQ multiplex PCR. Of over 150,000 clones listed, 58% are singletons. Sample treatment: oral pan-JAK inhibitor, 5-10 mg twice daily. This clone was observed a handful of times. What it binds is not known. The clonotype comes from a human donor with alopecia areata. The material was CD8+ T cells sorted from blood, obtained at week 24, from a patient treated with tofacitinib. The chain is built from TRBV30 and TRBJ2-7; no firm D call. The CDR3 loop reads CAWSVQPYEQYF. The CDR3 DNA sequence: TGTGCCTGGAGTGTACAGCCCTACGAGCAGTACTTC.